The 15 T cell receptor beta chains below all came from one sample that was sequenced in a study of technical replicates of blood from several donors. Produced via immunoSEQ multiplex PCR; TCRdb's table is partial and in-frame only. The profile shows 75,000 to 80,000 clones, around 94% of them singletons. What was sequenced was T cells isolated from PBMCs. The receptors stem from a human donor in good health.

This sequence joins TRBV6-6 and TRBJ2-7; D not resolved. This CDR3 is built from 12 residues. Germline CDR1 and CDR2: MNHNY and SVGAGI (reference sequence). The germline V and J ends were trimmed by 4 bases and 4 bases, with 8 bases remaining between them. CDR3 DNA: TGTGCCAGCAGTTCCCAACAATACGAGCAGTACTTC. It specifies CASSSQQYEQYF.

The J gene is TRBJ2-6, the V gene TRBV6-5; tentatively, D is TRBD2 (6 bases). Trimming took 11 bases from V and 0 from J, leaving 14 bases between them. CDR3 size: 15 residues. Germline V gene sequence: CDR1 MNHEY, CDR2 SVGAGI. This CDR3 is CAGMGLNSGANVLTF. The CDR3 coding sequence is TGTGCCGGAATGGGACTTAACTCTGGGGCCAACGTCCTGACTTTC.

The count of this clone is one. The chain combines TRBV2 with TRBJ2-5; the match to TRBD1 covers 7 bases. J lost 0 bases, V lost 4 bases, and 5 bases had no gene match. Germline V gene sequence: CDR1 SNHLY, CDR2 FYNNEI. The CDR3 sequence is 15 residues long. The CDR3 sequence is CASSGMDRNQETQYF. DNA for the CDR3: TGTGCCAGCAGTGGGATGGACAGGAACCAAGAGACCCAGTACTTC. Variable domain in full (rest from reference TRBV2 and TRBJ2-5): EPEVTQTPSHQVTQMGQEVILRCVPISNHLYFYWYRQILGQKVEFLVSFYNNEISEKSEIFDDQFSVERPDGSNFTLKIRSTKLEDSAMYFCASSGMDRNQETQYFGPGTRLLVL.

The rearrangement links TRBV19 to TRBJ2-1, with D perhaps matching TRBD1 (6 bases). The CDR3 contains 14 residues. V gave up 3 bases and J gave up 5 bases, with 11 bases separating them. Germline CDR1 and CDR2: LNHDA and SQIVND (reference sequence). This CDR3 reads CASSIRGWDNEQFF. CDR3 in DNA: TGTGCCAGTAGTATCAGGGGCTGGGACAATGAGCAGTTCTTC.

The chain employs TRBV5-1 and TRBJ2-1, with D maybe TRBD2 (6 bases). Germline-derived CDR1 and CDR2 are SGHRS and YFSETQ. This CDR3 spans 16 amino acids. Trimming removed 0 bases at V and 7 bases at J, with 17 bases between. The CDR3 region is CASSLDSSGVGNEQFF. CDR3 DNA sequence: TGCGCCAGCAGCTTGGATTCATCGGGGGTCGGGAATGAGCAGTTCTTC.

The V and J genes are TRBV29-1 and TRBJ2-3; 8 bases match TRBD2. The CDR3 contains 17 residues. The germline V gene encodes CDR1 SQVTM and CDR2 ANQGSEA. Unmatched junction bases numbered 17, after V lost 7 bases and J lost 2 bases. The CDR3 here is CSASMGGYSGITDTQYF. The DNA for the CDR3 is TGCAGCGCTTCTATGGGGGGGTATAGCGGGATCACAGATACGCAGTATTTT.

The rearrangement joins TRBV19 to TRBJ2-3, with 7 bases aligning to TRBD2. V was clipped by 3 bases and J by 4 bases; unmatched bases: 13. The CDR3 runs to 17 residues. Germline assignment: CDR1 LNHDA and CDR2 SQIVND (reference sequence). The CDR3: CASSISYGLEGSDTQYF. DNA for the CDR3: TGTGCCAGTAGTATTTCCTATGGACTAGAAGGTTCAGATACGCAGTATTTT.

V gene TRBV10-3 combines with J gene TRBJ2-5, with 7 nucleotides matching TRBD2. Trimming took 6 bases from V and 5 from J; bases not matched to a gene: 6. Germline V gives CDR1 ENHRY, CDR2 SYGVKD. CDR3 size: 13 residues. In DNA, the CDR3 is TGTGCCATCAGATATGGGGAGGGGGAGACCCAGTACTTC. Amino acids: CAIRYGEGETQYF.

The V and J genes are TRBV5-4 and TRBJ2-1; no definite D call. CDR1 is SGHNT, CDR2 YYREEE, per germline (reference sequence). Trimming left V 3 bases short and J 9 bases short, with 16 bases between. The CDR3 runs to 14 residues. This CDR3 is CASSSQTNSGEQFF. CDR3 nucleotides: TGTGCCAGCAGCTCCCAAACTAACTCCGGTGAGCAGTTCTTC.

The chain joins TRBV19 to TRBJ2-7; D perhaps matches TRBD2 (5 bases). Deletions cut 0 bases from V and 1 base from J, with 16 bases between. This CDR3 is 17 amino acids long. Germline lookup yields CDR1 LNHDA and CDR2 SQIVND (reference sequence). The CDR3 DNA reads TGTGCCAGTAGTATAGATCTAGCCACGGTGGGATCCTACGAGCAGTACTTC. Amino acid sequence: CASSIDLATVGSYEQYF.

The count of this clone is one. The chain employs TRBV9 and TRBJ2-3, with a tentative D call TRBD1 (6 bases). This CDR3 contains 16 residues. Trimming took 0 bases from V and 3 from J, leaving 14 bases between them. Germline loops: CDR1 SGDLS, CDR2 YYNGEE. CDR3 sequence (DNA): TGTGCCAGCAGCGTAGCTACCCTAAGGGGGACAGATACGCAGTATTTT. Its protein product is CASSVATLRGTDTQYF.

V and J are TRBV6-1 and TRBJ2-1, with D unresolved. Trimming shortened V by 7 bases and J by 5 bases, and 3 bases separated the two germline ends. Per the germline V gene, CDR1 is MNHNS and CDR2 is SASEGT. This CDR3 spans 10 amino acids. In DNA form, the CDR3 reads TGTGCCAGCACTAACAATGAGCAGTTCTTC. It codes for CASTNNEQFF.

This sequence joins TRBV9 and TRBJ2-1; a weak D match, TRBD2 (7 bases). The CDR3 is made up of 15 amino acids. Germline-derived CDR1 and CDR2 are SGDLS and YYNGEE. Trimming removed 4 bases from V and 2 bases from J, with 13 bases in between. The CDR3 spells CASSLRGGAYNEQFF. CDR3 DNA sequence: TGTGCCAGCAGCCTTAGGGGGGGGGCCTACAATGAGCAGTTCTTC.

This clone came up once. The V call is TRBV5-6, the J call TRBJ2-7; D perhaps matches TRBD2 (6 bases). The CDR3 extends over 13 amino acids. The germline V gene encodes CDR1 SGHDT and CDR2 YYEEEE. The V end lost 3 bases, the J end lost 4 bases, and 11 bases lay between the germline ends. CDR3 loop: CASSSRLVYEQYF. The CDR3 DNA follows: TGTGCCAGCAGCTCCCGACTAGTTTACGAGCAGTACTTC.

CDR3 DNA: TGTGCCAGCAGTGCTTCTAGCGGGAGGCTTGATGAGCAGTTCTTC. It codes for CASSASSGRLDEQFF. The V and J genes are TRBV2 and TRBJ2-1; TRBD2 matches 11 bases. This CDR3 has 15 residues. V gave up 4 bases and J gave up 8 bases; unmatched junction bases: 7. The germline V gene has CDR1 SNHLY and CDR2 FYNNEI.